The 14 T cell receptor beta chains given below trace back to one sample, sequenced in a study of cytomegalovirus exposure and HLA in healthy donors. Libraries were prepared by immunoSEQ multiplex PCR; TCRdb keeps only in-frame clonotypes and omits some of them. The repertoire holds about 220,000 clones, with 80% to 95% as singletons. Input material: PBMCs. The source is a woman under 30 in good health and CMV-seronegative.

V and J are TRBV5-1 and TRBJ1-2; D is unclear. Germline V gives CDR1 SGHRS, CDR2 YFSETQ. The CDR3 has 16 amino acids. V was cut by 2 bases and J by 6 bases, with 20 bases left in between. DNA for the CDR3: TGCGCCAGCAGCTTCCGGGATAATCTTTCCGGGGATGGCTACACCTTC. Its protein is CASSFRDNLSGDGYTF.

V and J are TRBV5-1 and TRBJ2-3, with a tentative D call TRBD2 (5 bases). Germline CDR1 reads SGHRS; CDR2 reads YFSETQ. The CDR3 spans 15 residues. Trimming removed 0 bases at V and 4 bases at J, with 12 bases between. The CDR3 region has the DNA TGCGCCAGCAGCTTGGCCGGCTGGAGGTCAGATACGCAGTATTTT. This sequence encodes CASSLAGWRSDTQYF. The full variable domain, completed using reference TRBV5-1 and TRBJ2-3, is KAGVTQTPRYLIKTRGQQVTLSCSPISGHRSVSWYQQTPGQGLQFLFEYFSETQRNKGNFPGRFSGRQFSNSRSEMNVSTLELGDSALYLCASSLAGWRSDTQYFGPGTRLTVL.

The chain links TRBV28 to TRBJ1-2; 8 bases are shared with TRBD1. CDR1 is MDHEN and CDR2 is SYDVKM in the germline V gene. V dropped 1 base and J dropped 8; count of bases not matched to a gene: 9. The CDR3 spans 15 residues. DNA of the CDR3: TGTGCCAGCAGTTTATTGCGTCAGGGGGCGCGAGGCTACACCTTC. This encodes CASSLLRQGARGYTF.

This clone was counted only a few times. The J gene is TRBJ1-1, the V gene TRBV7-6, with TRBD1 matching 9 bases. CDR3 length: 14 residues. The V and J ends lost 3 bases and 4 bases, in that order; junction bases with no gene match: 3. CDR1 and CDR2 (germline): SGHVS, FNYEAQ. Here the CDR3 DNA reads TGTGCCAGCAGCTTGGAGACAGGGGGCACTGAAGCTTTCTTT. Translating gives CASSLETGGTEAFF.

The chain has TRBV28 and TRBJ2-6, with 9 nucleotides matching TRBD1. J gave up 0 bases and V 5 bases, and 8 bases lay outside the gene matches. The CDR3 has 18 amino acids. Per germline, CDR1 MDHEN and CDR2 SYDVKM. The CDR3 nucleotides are TGTGCCAGCAGTGCCGACAGGGGGTCCGCCTCTGGGGCCAACGTCCTGACTTTC. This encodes CASSADRGSASGANVLTF.

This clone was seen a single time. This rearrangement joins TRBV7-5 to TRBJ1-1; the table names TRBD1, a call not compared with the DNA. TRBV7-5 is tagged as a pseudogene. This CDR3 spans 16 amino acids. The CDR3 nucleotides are TGTGTCAGAAGCAGGGACACCGAAGGATCTGGGGCTGAAGCTTTCTTT. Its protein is CVRSRDTEGSGAEAFF.

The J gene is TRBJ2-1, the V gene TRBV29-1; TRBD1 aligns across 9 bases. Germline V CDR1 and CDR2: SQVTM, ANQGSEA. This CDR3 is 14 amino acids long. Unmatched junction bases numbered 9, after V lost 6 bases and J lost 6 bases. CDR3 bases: TGCAGCGTGCTGGGACAGGGAGCATTCAATGAGCAGTTCTTC. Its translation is CSVLGQGAFNEQFF.

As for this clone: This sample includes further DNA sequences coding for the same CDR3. The CDR3 nucleotides are TGCGCCAGCAGCTTTGGAGGGAACACTGAAGCTTTCTTT. It yields the protein CASSFGGNTEAFF. The V and J genes are TRBV5-1 and TRBJ1-1, with no clear D. The CDR3 contains 13 residues. V lost 2 bases and J 1 base, leaving 6 bases between the germline ends. The germline CDR1 and CDR2 sequences are SGHRS and YFSETQ. Supplemented by reference TRBV5-1 and TRBJ1-1, the full variable domain reads KAGVTQTPRYLIKTRGQQVTLSCSPISGHRSVSWYQQTPGQGLQFLFEYFSETQRNKGNFPGRFSGRQFSNSRSEMNVSTLELGDSALYLCASSFGGNTEAFFGQGTRLTVV.

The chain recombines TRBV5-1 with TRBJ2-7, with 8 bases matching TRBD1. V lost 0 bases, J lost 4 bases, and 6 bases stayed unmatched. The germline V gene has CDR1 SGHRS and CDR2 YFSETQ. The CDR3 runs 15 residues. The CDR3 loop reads CASSLEGRGLYEQYF. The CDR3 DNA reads TGCGCCAGCAGCTTGGAGGGCAGGGGGCTGTACGAGCAGTACTTC.

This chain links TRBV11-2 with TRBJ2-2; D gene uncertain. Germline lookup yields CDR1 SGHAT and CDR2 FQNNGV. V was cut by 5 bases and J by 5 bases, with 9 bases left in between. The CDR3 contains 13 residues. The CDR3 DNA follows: TGTGCCAGCAGCCCGCTAGATACCGGGGAGCTGTTTTTT. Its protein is CASSPLDTGELFF.

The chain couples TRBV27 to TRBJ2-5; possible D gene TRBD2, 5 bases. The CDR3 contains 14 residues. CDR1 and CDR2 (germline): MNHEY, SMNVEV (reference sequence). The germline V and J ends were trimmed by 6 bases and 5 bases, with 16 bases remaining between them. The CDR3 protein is CASRPRRRSETQYF. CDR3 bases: TGTGCCAGCAGGCCTCGCAGGAGGAGTGAGACCCAGTACTTC.

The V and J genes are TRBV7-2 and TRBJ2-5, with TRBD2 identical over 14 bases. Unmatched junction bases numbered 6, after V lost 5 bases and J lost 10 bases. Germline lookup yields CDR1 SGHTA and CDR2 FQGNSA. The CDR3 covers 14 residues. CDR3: CASSPGLAGEDQYF. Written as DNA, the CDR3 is TGTGCCAGCAGCCCGGGACTAGCGGGGGAAGACCAGTACTTC.

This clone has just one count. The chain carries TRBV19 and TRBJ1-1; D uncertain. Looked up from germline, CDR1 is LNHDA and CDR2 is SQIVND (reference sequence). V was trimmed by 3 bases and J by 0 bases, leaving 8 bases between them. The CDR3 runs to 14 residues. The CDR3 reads CASSMWQMNTEAFF. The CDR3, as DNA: TGTGCCAGTAGTATGTGGCAGATGAACACTGAAGCTTTCTTT.

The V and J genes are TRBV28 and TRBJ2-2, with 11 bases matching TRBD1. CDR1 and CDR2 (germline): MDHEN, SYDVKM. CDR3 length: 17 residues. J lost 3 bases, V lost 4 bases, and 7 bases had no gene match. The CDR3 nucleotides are TGTGCCAGCAGTTCCGGACAGGGGGCTATATACACCGGGGAGCTGTTTTTT. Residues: CASSSGQGAIYTGELFF.